These 16 T cell receptor beta chains were all obtained from the same sample, sequenced in a study of CXCR3-negative and CXCR3-positive naive CD8 T cells (dated by TCRdb to the late 2010s). TCRdb names NextSeq 550 as the instrument used. The Human TCR Profiling Kit (MiLaboratory) was used to make UMI-labeled 5' RACE TRB cDNA libraries. With the reads reprocessed by TCRdb, a single entry stands for each CDR3 protein sequence and no DNA is reported. The table held for this sample gives under 7,500 distinct CDR3 sequences. The ten most abundant clones make up 1.5% to 2% of the sample. Sequencing was done on a sample of naive CXCR3- CD8+ T cells from blood. Explained via the paper, the cell subset or site label denotes: CD45RO-CCR7+CD27+CD95- naive CD8+ T cells lacking CXCR3 (TNR3-). The origin of the receptors is a human donor in good health. Some clones in this sample may be carry-over from other donors' samples.

This clonotype shows up as medium-sized by frequency. This CDR3 reads CSGLLGETQYF. The chain employs TRBV29-1 and TRBJ2-5. Germline V gene lookup returns CDR1 SQVTM and CDR2 ANQGSEA. The CDR3 has 11 amino acids.

By frequency, this clonotype registers medium-sized. V usage is TRBV7-9 and J usage is TRBJ2-1; TCRdb returns TRBD2, unconfirmable since there is no DNA. Germline CDR1 and CDR2: SEHNR and FQNEAQ (reference sequence). CDR3 length: 16 residues. CDR3 amino acids: CASSPIAVRGDNEQFF.

The chain carries TRBV20-1 and TRBJ1-6. Looked up from germline, CDR1 is DFQATT and CDR2 is SNEGSKA (reference sequence). This CDR3 region has 16 residues. CDR3 amino acids: CSAKSKGRIYNSPLHF.

The chain links TRBV2 to TRBJ2-7. The CDR3 covers 14 residues. Germline assignment: CDR1 SNHLY and CDR2 FYNNEI. The CDR3 sequence is CASSEAGEIYEQYF.

In terms of frequency, this clonotype is medium-sized. The gene calls are TRBV23-1 and TRBJ2-3; without DNA, the TCRdb call of TRBD1 cannot be checked. TRBV23-1 is placed among ORFs of uncertain function. The CDR3 length is 15 residues. CDR3 loop: CASTTGPGVTDTQYF.

Considering frequency, this clonotype is large. V gene TRBV20-1 combines with J gene TRBJ2-3; TCRdb selects TRBD1, and the lack of DNA leaves this call unchecked. The CDR3 runs 15 residues. Per the germline V gene, CDR1 is DFQATT and CDR2 is SNEGSKA (reference sequence). This chain's CDR3 is CSASLGQGMTDTQYF.

This clonotype shows up as medium-sized by frequency. V is TRBV28 and J is TRBJ2-7; TCRdb calls TRBD1, which cannot be checked without DNA. Per the germline V gene, CDR1 is MDHEN and CDR2 is SYDVKM. The CDR3 runs 14 residues. CDR3 protein: CASSWGTGAYEQYF.

This clonotype ranks as medium-sized (0.01 to 0.1%) in terms of frequency. The J gene is TRBJ2-7, the V gene TRBV20-1; TCRdb's D call of TRBD2 is untestable without DNA. CDR3 length equals 14 residues. Germline V gene sequence: CDR1 DFQATT, CDR2 SNEGSKA (reference sequence). CDR3 protein: CSARMGLAAYEQYF.

By frequency, this clonotype is medium-sized. The rearrangement uses TRBV7-9 and TRBJ2-6; TCRdb gives TRBD1 as the D gene, but with no DNA this cannot be confirmed. The CDR3 consists of 20 residues. Germline V lookup: CDR1 SEHNR, CDR2 FQNEAQ (reference sequence). The CDR3 protein is CASSPFGGAAGTDGANVLTF. Supplemented by reference TRBV7-9 and TRBJ2-6, the full variable domain reads DTGVSQNPRHKITKRGQNVTFRCDPISEHNRLYWYRQTLGQGPEFLTYFQNEAQLEKSRLLSDRFSAERPKGSFSTLEIQRTEQGDSAMYLCASSPFGGAAGTDGANVLTFGAGSRLTVL.

This chain uses TRBV9 with TRBJ1-1; the TRBD1 assignment by TCRdb is unverifiable without DNA. The CDR3 runs 15 residues. From germline, CDR1 is SGDLS and CDR2 YYNGEE. The CDR3 loop is CASSTEDRVGTEAFF.

The V and J genes are TRBV7-2 and TRBJ2-7; TCRdb designates TRBD1, a call that cannot be tested without DNA. This CDR3 contains 18 residues. Looked up from germline, CDR1 is SGHTA and CDR2 is FQGNSA. CDR3: CASSAEDRPFGNSYEQYF.

The rearrangement links TRBV13 to TRBJ2-2; TCRdb indicates TRBD1, and absent DNA this call remains unverified. Germline V gives CDR1 PRHDT, CDR2 FYEKMQ (reference sequence). The CDR3 loop spans 14 amino acids. The CDR3 protein is CASSLRGNTGELFF.

This clonotype registers medium-sized by frequency. The rearrangement joins TRBV12-3 or TRBV12-4 to TRBJ2-5. The CDR3 loop spans 15 amino acids. The CDR3 reads CASSFWGRPEETQYF.

V and J are TRBV5-5 and TRBJ2-7. Germline V gene sequence: CDR1 SGHKS, CDR2 YYEKEE (reference sequence). The CDR3 is 14 residues long. The CDR3 here is CASRQDRGSYEQYF. Looking up the rest from reference TRBV5-5 and TRBJ2-7 gives the full variable domain: DAGVTQSPTHLIKTRGQQVTLRCSPISGHKSVSWYQQVLGQGPQFIFQYYEKEERGRGNFPDRFSARQFPNYSSELNVNALLLGDSALYLCASRQDRGSYEQYFGPGTRLTVT.

This sequence joins TRBV7-9 and TRBJ1-1; without DNA, the TCRdb call of TRBD1 cannot be checked. CDR1 is SEHNR and CDR2 is FQNEAQ in the germline V gene (reference sequence). The CDR3 is made up of 12 amino acids. CDR3 sequence reads: CASSGWDSHHHF.

This clonotype is deemed medium-sized by its frequency. This CDR3 reads CASTPVGQGTNEQFF. The gene calls are TRBV6-6 and TRBJ2-1; TCRdb returns TRBD1, unconfirmable since there is no DNA. Germline CDR1 is MNHNY and CDR2 is SVGAGI (reference sequence). This CDR3 contains 15 residues.